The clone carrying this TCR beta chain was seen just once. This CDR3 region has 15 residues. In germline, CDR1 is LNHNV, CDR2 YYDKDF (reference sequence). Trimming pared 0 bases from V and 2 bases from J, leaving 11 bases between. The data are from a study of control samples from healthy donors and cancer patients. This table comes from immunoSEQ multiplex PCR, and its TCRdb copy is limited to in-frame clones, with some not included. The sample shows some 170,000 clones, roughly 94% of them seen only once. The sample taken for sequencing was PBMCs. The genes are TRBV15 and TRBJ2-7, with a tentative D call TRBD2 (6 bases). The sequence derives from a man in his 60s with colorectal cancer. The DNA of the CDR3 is TGTGCCACCAGCAGAGATCACGGGGAGGCCTACGAGCAGTACTTC. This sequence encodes CATSRDHGEAYEQYF.